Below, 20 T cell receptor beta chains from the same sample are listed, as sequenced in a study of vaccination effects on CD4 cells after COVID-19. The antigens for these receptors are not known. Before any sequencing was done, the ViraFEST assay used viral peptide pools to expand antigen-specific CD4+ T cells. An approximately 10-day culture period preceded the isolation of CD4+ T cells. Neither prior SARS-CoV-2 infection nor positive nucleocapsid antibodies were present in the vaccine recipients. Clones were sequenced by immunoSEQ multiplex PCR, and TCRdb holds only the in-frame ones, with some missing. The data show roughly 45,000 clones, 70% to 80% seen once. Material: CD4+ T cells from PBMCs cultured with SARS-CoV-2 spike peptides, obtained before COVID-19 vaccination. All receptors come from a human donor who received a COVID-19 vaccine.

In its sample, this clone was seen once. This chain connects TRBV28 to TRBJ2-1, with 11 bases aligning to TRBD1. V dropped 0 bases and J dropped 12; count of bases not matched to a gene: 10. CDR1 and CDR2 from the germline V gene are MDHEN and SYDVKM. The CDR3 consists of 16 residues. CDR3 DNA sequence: TGTGCCAGCAGTTTATGGGGACAGGGGGTGAATGGGGTGCAGTTCTTC. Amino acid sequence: CASSLWGQGVNGVQFF.

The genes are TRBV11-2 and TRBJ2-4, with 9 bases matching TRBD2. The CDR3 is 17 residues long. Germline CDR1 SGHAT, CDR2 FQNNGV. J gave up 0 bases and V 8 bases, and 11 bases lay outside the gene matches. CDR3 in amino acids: CASGGGGASLAKNIQYF. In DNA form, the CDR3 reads TGTGCCAGCGGAGGCGGGGGGGCCTCTTTAGCCAAAAACATTCAGTACTTC.

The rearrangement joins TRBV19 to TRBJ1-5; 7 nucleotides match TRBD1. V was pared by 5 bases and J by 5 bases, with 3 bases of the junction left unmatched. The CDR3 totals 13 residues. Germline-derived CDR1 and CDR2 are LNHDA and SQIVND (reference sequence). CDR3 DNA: TGTGCCAGTAGTCGGGACAGCGATCAGCCCCAGCATTTT. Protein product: CASSRDSDQPQHF.

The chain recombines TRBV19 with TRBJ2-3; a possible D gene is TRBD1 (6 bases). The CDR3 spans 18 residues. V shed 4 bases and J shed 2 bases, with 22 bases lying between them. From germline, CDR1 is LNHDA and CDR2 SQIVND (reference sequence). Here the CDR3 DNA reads TGTGCCAGTAGTAACTGGGGGACAAAAGAAGAGTTCACAGATACGCAGTATTTT. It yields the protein CASSNWGTKEEFTDTQYF.

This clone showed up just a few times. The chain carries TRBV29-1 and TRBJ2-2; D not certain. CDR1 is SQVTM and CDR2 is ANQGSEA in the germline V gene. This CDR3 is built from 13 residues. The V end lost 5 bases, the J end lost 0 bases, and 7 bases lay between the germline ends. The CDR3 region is CSVLSANTGELFF. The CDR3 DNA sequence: TGCAGCGTTTTATCAGCGAACACCGGGGAGCTGTTTTTT.

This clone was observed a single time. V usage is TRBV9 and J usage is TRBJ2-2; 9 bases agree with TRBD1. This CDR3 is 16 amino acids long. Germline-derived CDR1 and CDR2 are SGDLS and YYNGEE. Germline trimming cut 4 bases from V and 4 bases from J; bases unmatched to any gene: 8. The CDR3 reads CASSPRTGASTGELFF. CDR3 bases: TGTGCCAGCAGCCCCCGGACAGGGGCGTCCACCGGGGAGCTGTTTTTT.

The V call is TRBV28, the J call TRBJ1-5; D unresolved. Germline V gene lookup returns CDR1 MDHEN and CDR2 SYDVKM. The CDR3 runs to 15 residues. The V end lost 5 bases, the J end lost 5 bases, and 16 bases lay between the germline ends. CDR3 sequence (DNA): TGTGCCAGCAGTCCCCCCGGAGGTGATCATCAGCCCCAGCATTTT. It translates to CASSPPGGDHQPQHF.

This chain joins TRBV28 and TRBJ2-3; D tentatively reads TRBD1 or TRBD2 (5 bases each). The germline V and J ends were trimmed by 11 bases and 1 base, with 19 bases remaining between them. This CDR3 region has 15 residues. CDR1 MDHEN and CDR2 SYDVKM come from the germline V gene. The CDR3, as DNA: TGTGCCGGGTCGGCTGGGGGATGGGGCACAGATACGCAGTATTTT. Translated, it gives CAGSAGGWGTDTQYF.

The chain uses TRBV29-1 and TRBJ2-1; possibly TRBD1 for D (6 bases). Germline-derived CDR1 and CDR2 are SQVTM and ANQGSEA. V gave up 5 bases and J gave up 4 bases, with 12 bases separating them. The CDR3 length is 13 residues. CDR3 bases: TGCAGCGTTAAACGAGGGGGTTACAATGAGCAGTTCTTC. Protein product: CSVKRGGYNEQFF.

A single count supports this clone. The CDR3 region has the DNA TGTGCCAGCAGTGAAAACGGATTAGACTATGGCTACACCTTC. Amino acid sequence: CASSENGLDYGYTF. This chain uses TRBV2 with TRBJ1-2; unclear D gene. CDR3 length: 14 residues. V lost 2 bases and J 3 bases, leaving 10 bases between the germline ends. CDR1 is SNHLY and CDR2 is FYNNEI in the germline V gene.

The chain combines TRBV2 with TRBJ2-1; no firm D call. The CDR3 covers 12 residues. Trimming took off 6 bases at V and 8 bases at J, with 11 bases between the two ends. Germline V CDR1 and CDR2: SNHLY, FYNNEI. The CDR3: CASSGRVDEQFF. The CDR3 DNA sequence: TGTGCCAGCAGCGGCCGGGTTGATGAGCAGTTCTTC.

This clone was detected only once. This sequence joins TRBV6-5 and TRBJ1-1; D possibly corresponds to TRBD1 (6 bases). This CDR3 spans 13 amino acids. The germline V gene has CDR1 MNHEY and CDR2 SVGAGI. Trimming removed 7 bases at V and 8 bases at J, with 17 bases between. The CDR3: CASNKIRGAEAFF. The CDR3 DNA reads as TGTGCCAGCAACAAAATCAGGGGAGCGGAAGCTTTCTTT.

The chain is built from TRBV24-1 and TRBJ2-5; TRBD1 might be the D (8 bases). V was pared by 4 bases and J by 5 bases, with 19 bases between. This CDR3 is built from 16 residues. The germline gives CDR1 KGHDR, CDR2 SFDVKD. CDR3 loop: CATSEAQGGFRETQYF. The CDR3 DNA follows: TGTGCCACCAGTGAAGCACAGGGGGGGTTCAGGGAGACCCAGTACTTC.

This CDR3 is CASSLPSSGGNEQFF. CDR3 DNA: TGCGCCAGCAGCTTGCCGTCTAGCGGGGGGAATGAGCAGTTCTTC. V gene TRBV5-1 combines with J gene TRBJ2-1; 11 bases line up with TRBD2. Germline trimming cut 1 base from V and 7 bases from J; bases unmatched to any gene: 4. Germline V gene lookup returns CDR1 SGHRS and CDR2 YFSETQ. CDR3 length: 15 amino acids.

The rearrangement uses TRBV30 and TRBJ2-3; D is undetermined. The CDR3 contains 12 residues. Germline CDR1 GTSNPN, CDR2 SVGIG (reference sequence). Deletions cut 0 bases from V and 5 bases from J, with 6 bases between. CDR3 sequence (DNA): TGTGCCTGGAGTGTACATGGAGATACGCAGTATTTT. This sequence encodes CAWSVHGDTQYF.

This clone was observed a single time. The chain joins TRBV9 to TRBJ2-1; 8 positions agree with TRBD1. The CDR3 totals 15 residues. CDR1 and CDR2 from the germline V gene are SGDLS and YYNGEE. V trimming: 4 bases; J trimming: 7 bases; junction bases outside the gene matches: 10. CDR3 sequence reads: CASSFDRGRENEQFF. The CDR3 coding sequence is TGTGCCAGCAGCTTCGACAGGGGCCGGGAAAATGAGCAGTTCTTC.

CDR3 loop: CASSYLTRPGDTQYF. The CDR3 nucleotides are TGCGCCAGCAGCTATCTGACACGGCCAGGTGATACGCAGTATTTT. This rearrangement joins TRBV4-1 to TRBJ2-3; unclear D gene. This CDR3 is 15 amino acids long. V lost 5 bases to trimming and J lost 6 bases, with 18 bases between them. Germline assignment: CDR1 MGHRA and CDR2 YSYEKL.

The CDR3 DNA follows: TGTGCCAGCAGCCAGCAAGGGGCAGGGATAGAGACCCAGTACTTC. Translating it yields CASSQQGAGIETQYF. The rearrangement uses TRBV14 and TRBJ2-5; D may be TRBD1 (5 bases). The germline V and J ends were trimmed by 3 bases and 4 bases, with 15 bases remaining between them. Germline V gives CDR1 SGHDN, CDR2 FVKESK. The CDR3 loop spans 15 amino acids.

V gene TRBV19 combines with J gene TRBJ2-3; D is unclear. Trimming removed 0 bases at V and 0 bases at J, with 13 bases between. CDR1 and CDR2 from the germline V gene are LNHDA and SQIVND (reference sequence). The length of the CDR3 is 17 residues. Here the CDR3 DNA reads TGTGCCAGTAGTATAGATCCCGGACGCCGTAGCACAGATACGCAGTATTTT. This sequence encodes CASSIDPGRRSTDTQYF. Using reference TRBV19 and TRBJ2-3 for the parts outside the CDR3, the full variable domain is DGGITQSPKYLFRKEGQNVTLSCEQNLNHDAMYWYRQDPGQGLRLIYYSQIVNDFQKGDIAEGYSVSREKKESFPLTVTSAQKNPTAFYLCASSIDPGRRSTDTQYFGPGTRLTVL.

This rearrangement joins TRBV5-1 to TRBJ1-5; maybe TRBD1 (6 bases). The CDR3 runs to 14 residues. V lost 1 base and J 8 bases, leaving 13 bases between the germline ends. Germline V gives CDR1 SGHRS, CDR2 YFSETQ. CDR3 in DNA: TGCGCCAGCAGCTTGTCAGGGGCAGAGGAGCCCCAGCATTTT. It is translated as CASSLSGAEEPQHF.